This TCR beta chain comes out of a study of neoadjuvant anti-PD-1 for oral cavity cancer (dated by TCRdb to 2020 to 2022). With regard to the full study: Before curative-intent surgical resection, most patients were given three to four biweekly doses of nivolumab at 3 mg/kg. Under RECIST 1.1, a patient counted as a responder if showing complete response, partial response or stable disease, and as a non-responder if showing progression. A fourth nivolumab dose was given around day 43 to patients without progression, and definitive surgical resection was performed in those patients on days 50-56. The parent correlative cohort included roughly 12 patients, with an approximately 30% response rate. General findings and caveats noted by the study authors: Only a few patients per response group were included in the TCR analyses, and larger cohorts for validation were called for by the authors. A higher pretreatment blood Treg/Th17 ratio correlated with both higher pretreatment blood TCRbeta clonality and lower post-treatment tumor TCRbeta clonality. After neoadjuvant nivolumab, T cell clonality (Gini index) in PBMCs was significantly higher in non-responders than in responders.

About this clone: It lacks a known antigen. No clone much larger than this one lies a single base away; base qualities are absent.

PBMC libraries used mostly 450 to 500 ng of input genomic DNA for deep sequencing, with six replicates per sample. The immunoSEQ hsTCRbeta kit was used to prepare TCRbeta libraries according to the manufacturer's instructions. An Illumina NovaSeq 6000 S4 flow cell was used to sequence the final libraries, which had first been combined to 3 nM. The original pipeline was this. Raw data preprocessing and quality control were performed with the immunoSEQ Analyzer. The analysis was restricted to productive rearrangements, with each unique CDR3 amino acid sequence defining a clonotype. Repertoire clonality was estimated as the Gini-Simpson index, which was calculated using the R package tcR. Student's t test was used to compare Gini indices, while Pearson correlation assessed associations with tumor size change. What TCRdb holds here is the immuneACCESS table cut down to in-frame rearrangements. Part of the clones is not present; checked against another copy, under half of the missing clones reflect an unresolved V gene, and the others are unexplained. The V and J calls and clone size come from that table; D and trimming were worked out from the DNA. This sample is represented by 35,000 to 50,000 clones; about three quarters of them were singletons. The ten top clones hold 4% to 5% of the sample.

Sample time point, as interpreted from the label and publication: after neoadjuvant nivolumab, at surgical resection. None of the patients had received prior systemic or radiation treatment, and all were newly diagnosed with stage II-IVA oral cavity squamous cell carcinoma. Everyone in the cohort had locally advanced, HPV-negative oral cavity squamous cell carcinoma. Peripheral blood mononuclear cells were analyzed directly and were not maintained or expanded in culture. Samples were obtained from a longitudinal correlative study of a single-arm phase II trial of neoadjuvant nivolumab in oral cavity squamous cell carcinoma. Subject-matched pre- and post-treatment PBMCs and tumors from three responders and three non-responders were subjected to genomic DNA-based TCRbeta sequencing. Peripheral blood mononuclear cells were drawn once before nivolumab treatment and a second time after treatment, when surgery took place. The Maxwell RSC DNA from Cells kit was used to isolate genomic DNA from PBMCs.

V is cut by 3 bases and J by 0 bases, and the space between the germline ends is 8 bases. Per the germline V gene (reference sequence), GTSNPN is the CDR1 and SVGIG is the CDR2. Including the terminal cysteine and phenylalanine, the CDR3 comprises 13 residues. Here the CDR3 DNA is all that survives: 39 bases in frame from base 1. The receptor comes from a person between 40 and 85 years old with oral cavity squamous cell carcinoma. The chain couples TRBV30 to TRBJ1-1, with the D gene too uncertain to name. The source material was PBMCs, sampled after nivolumab (anti-PD-1) treatment. The CDR3 reads CAWSTTLNTEAFF. The DNA sequence is as follows: TGTGCCTGGAGCACGACCCTGAACACTGAAGCTTTCTTT.